This T cell receptor (beta chain) was captured in a study of T-cell reconstitution after alpha-beta-depleted transplantation in children. This clonotype was counted many times. The TCRbeta library incorporated unique molecular identifiers. TCRdb redid the calling of the PCR reads with MiXCR, one entry per CDR3 protein. The sample records 480,000 or so distinct CDR3 sequences, 10% being singletons. The V and J ends lost 11 bases and 2 bases, in that order; junction bases with no gene match: 11. The CDR3 totals 14 residues. CDR1 LGHNT and CDR2 FRNRAP come from the germline V gene. V and J are TRBV12-5 and TRBJ1-2; TRBD1 agrees at 7 bases. The specimen was PBMCs, collected before TCRalphabeta/CD19-depleted stem cell transplant. This TCR was sampled from a child aged 2 to 15 with inherited bone marrow failure, due to receive a stem cell transplant. CDR3 loop: CAPSRGQRNYGYTF. DNA of the CDR3: TGTGCTCCCTCGAGGGGGCAGCGCAACTATGGCTACACCTTC. Full variable domain (remainder filled in from reference TRBV12-5 and TRBJ1-2): DARVTQTPRHKVTEMGQEVTMRCQPILGHNTVFWYRQTMMQGLELLAYFRNRAPLDDSGMPKDRFSAEMPDATLATLKIQPSEPRDSAVYFCAPSRGQRNYGYTFGSGTRLTVV.